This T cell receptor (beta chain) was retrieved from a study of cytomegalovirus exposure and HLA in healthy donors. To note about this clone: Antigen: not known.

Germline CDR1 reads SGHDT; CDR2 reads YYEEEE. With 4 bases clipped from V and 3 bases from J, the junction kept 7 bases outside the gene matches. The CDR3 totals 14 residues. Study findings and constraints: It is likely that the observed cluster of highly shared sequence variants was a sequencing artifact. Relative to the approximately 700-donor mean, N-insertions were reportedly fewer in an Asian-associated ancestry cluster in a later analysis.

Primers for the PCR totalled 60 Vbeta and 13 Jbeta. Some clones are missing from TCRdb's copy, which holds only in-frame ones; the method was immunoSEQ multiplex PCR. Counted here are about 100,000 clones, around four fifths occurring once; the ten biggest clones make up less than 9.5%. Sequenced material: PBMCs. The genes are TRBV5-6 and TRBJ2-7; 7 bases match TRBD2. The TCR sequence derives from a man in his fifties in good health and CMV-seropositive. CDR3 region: CASSQLADIYEQYF. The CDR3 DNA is TGTGCCAGCAGCCAGCTAGCGGACATCTACGAGCAGTACTTC.